These 27 T cell receptor beta chains were sequenced from one sample in a study of graft-versus-host responses after intestinal transplantation. No antigen has been identified for these receptors. Repertoires were generated with immunoSEQ multiplex PCR, while TCRdb's copy carries only in-frame clones and drops some. The data hold tens of thousands of clones, with 85% to 95% observed a single time. The source material was unstimulated CD8+ T cells sorted from spleen or lymph node cells, sampled before intestinal transplant. These receptors were taken from a human donor who received an intestinal transplant.

V usage is TRBV6-1 and J usage is TRBJ1-5; tentatively, D is TRBD1 (6 bases). Deletions cut 7 bases from V and 0 bases from J, with 13 bases between. The germline V gene has CDR1 MNHNS and CDR2 SASEGT. The CDR3 is 15 amino acids. CDR3 nucleotide sequence: TGTGCCAGCACAACCGGACAGTATAGCAATCAGCCCCAGCATTTT. This encodes CASTTGQYSNQPQHF.

The chain carries TRBV2 and TRBJ2-7, with 9 nucleotides matching TRBD1. The ends lost 7 bases at V and 6 bases at J; junction bases unmatched: 10. The CDR3 length is 14 residues. Germline CDR1 SNHLY, CDR2 FYNNEI. CDR3 amino acids: CASTSDRGFAEQYF. CDR3 DNA sequence: TGTGCCAGCACCTCGGACAGGGGTTTCGCCGAGCAGTACTTC.

V is TRBV5-1 and J is TRBJ2-4; D is unresolved. Trimming shortened V by 0 bases and J by 0 bases, and 19 bases separated the two germline ends. The CDR3 is 19 amino acids. Germline V gene sequence: CDR1 SGHRS, CDR2 YFSETQ. The CDR3 DNA reads TGCGCCAGCAGCTTGGTTCGACACGGCGGTGAACTAGCCAAAAACATTCAGTACTTC. It specifies CASSLVRHGGELAKNIQYF.

The chain combines TRBV19 with TRBJ1-4; 7 bases fit TRBD1. V lost 2 bases and J lost 3; bases outside the gene matches: 3. This CDR3 region has 15 residues. Germline CDR1 reads LNHDA; CDR2 reads SQIVND (reference sequence). The CDR3 is CASSIPGGANEKLFF. The CDR3 DNA follows: TGTGCCAGTAGTATACCAGGGGGAGCTAATGAAAAACTGTTTTTT.

The CDR3 region is CASSEITGTLTNEKLFF. The DNA of the CDR3 is TGTGCCAGCAGTGAAATCACCGGCACTCTAACTAATGAAAAACTGTTTTTT. The chain recombines TRBV6-1 with TRBJ1-4; D is uncertain. Trimming removed 2 bases at V and 1 base at J, with 14 bases between. The length of the CDR3 is 17 residues. The V gene's germline CDR1 is MNHNS and CDR2 SASEGT.

This chain joins TRBV15 and TRBJ2-7; 8 bases line up with TRBD1. Germline V gives CDR1 LNHNV, CDR2 YYDKDF (reference sequence). CDR3 size: 16 residues. V shed 0 bases, J shed 1 base, and the junction held 5 bases outside the gene matches. The CDR3 nucleotides read TGTGCCACCAGCAGAGACTTCGACAGGGGATCCTACGAGCAGTACTTC. It yields the protein CATSRDFDRGSYEQYF.

V and J are TRBV6-6 and TRBJ1-2, with D possibly matching TRBD1 (5 bases). CDR1 and CDR2 (germline): MNHNY, SVGAGI (reference sequence). V gave up 0 bases and J gave up 7 bases, with 9 bases separating them. The length of the CDR3 is 13 residues. The DNA of the CDR3 is TGTGCCAGCAGTTACTCGGAAGGGACTGGCTACACCTTC. Amino acids: CASSYSEGTGYTF.

This clone was found once. This sample also contains other DNA sequences that code for the same CDR3. The chain joins TRBV6-5 to TRBJ2-7; no clear D. The germline V gene encodes CDR1 MNHEY and CDR2 SVGAGI. The CDR3 length is 13 residues. Trimming stripped 0 bases from V and 1 base from J, with 4 bases between. The CDR3 region has the DNA TGTGCCAGCAGTTACTCGGGTTCCTACGAGCAGTACTTC. Translating gives CASSYSGSYEQYF.

The chain is built from TRBV6-5 and TRBJ1-2; 10 nucleotides line up with TRBD1. Germline CDR1 and CDR2: MNHEY and SVGAGI. The CDR3 is 16 amino acids. Trimming removed 2 bases from V and 8 bases from J; junction bases left unmatched: 11. The CDR3 DNA reads TGTGCCAGCAGTTACCGCTCGGGACAGGGGATGAGAGGCTACACCTTC. This sequence encodes CASSYRSGQGMRGYTF.

The V gene is TRBV29-1, the J gene TRBJ1-2, with D maybe TRBD1 (5 bases). The CDR3 runs to 11 residues. V was cut by 4 bases and J by 14 bases, with 17 bases left in between. From germline, CDR1 is SQVTM and CDR2 ANQGSEA. This CDR3 reads CSVGGSVPVTF. CDR3 bases: TGCAGCGTTGGGGGCAGCGTCCCAGTGACCTTC.

The J gene is TRBJ1-5, the V gene TRBV7-9; TRBD1 might be the D (6 bases). CDR1 and CDR2 (germline): SEHNR, FQNEAQ (reference sequence). The CDR3 spans 15 residues. V lost 1 base and J 4 bases, leaving 11 bases between the germline ends. The CDR3 DNA sequence: TGTGCCAGCAGCTTAGGGGGCCAGGGGAATCAGCCCCAGCATTTT. Its translation is CASSLGGQGNQPQHF.

This chain uses TRBV5-1 with TRBJ1-5; D ambiguous. CDR1 is SGHRS and CDR2 is YFSETQ in the germline V gene. The V gene lost 4 bases and the J gene lost 2 bases, with 16 bases spanning the gap. CDR3 size: 16 residues. In DNA form, the CDR3 reads TGCGCCAGCAGCCCGGACGGACCCTCCGGCAATCAGCCCCAGCATTTT. Protein: CASSPDGPSGNQPQHF.

The J gene is TRBJ2-7, the V gene TRBV14; D may be TRBD1 or TRBD2 (7 bases each). Trimming stripped 3 bases from V and 9 bases from J, with 30 bases between. The CDR3 is made up of 18 amino acids. Germline-derived CDR1 and CDR2 are SGHDN and FVKESK. Here the CDR3 reads CASSHLQGRGTPGFRQYF. The CDR3 DNA reads TGTGCCAGCAGCCATCTACAGGGGAGGGGGACCCCTGGGTTTCGGCAGTACTTC.

The rearrangement joins TRBV27 to TRBJ2-1; 9 bases are a match to TRBD1. The CDR3 sequence is 14 residues long. Per the germline V gene, CDR1 is MNHEY and CDR2 is SMNVEV (reference sequence). The V gene end was trimmed by 6 bases and the J gene end by 3 bases; junction bases not matched to a gene: 3. CDR3 sequence (DNA): TGTGCCAGCAGCTTGACAGGGGGCTACAATGAGCAGTTCTTC. It yields the protein CASSLTGGYNEQFF.

As DNA, the CDR3 is TGTGCCAGCAGTTTATCTAAGGGTCCCTACGAGCAGTACTTC. As protein: CASSLSKGPYEQYF. This chain links TRBV27 with TRBJ2-7; D gene unclear. CDR3 length: 14 residues. Germline V lookup: CDR1 MNHEY, CDR2 SMNVEV (reference sequence). The V gene lost 0 bases and the J gene lost 2 bases, with 8 bases spanning the gap.

This clone was observed a handful of times. The V gene is TRBV2, the J gene TRBJ1-1; D unclear. The V and J ends lost 10 bases and 4 bases respectively, with 25 bases between them. This CDR3 has 16 amino acids. Germline V gene sequence: CDR1 SNHLY, CDR2 FYNNEI. CDR3 bases: TGTGCCACTATTGGGAAAAACAATGACTATGGCACTGAAGCTTTCTTT. Translated: CATIGKNNDYGTEAFF.

The J gene is TRBJ2-1, the V gene TRBV14, with 8 bases matching TRBD2. The CDR3 runs to 16 residues. Germline lookup yields CDR1 SGHDN and CDR2 FVKESK. With V trimmed by 5 bases and J by 3 bases, 9 bases remained unmatched. The CDR3 here is CASSALLAGGYNEQFF. The DNA for the CDR3 is TGTGCCAGCAGCGCCCTACTTGCGGGAGGCTACAATGAGCAGTTCTTC.

The chain uses TRBV27 and TRBJ2-7, with TRBD1 matching over 7 bases. Germline V gene lookup returns CDR1 MNHEY and CDR2 SMNVEV (reference sequence). The CDR3 is 13 amino acids. V was clipped by 10 bases and J by 0 bases; unmatched bases: 6. This CDR3 reads CATRTGSSYEQYF. CDR3 coding DNA: TGTGCCACCCGGACAGGCAGCTCCTACGAGCAGTACTTC.

This chain links TRBV28 with TRBJ2-3; D is undetermined. V lost 5 bases and J lost 6, with 9 bases in between. Germline V CDR1 and CDR2: MDHEN, SYDVKM. CDR3 length: 12 amino acids. The CDR3 coding sequence is TGTGCCAGCAGTCCTGCGGATGATACGCAGTATTTT. Protein sequence: CASSPADDTQYF.

V is TRBV4-1 and J is TRBJ2-7; perhaps D is TRBD1 or TRBD2 (5 bases each). Germline V gives CDR1 MGHRA, CDR2 YSYEKL. The CDR3 runs 14 residues. V gave up 0 bases and J gave up 3 bases, with 9 bases separating them. The CDR3 loop reads CASSQEGDGYEQYF. In DNA, the CDR3 is TGCGCCAGCAGCCAAGAAGGGGACGGCTACGAGCAGTACTTC.

The gene calls are TRBV11-3 and TRBJ2-1; the match to TRBD2 covers 12 bases. Germline trimming cut 5 bases from V and 6 bases from J; bases unmatched to any gene: 5. Germline CDR1 SGHNT, CDR2 YENEEA. The CDR3 has 15 amino acids. In DNA, the CDR3 is TGTGCCAGCAGCCAAACTAGCGGGAGGAGCAATGAGCAGTTCTTC. Translating gives CASSQTSGRSNEQFF.

V and J are TRBV11-2 and TRBJ2-5; D not resolved. CDR1 SGHAT and CDR2 FQNNGV come from the germline V gene. CDR3 length: 14 residues. Trimming stripped 4 bases from V and 5 bases from J, with 14 bases between. As DNA, the CDR3 is TGTGCCAGCAGCTCGGGCGCATCGGGTGAGACCCAGTACTTC. It codes for CASSSGASGETQYF.

The V and J genes are TRBV6-6 and TRBJ2-7, with TRBD1 matching 11 bases. There are 16 residues in the CDR3. The V and J ends lost 4 bases and 3 bases, in that order; junction bases with no gene match: 8. Per the germline V gene, CDR1 is MNHNY and CDR2 is SVGAGI (reference sequence). Here the CDR3 reads CASSLLRDRGDYEQYF. The CDR3 bases are TGTGCCAGCAGTTTGCTACGGGACAGGGGGGACTACGAGCAGTACTTC.

The CDR3, as DNA: TGTGCCAGCAGCTTAGCGCCCGGGAGAAACTACGAGCAGTACTTC. This sequence encodes CASSLAPGRNYEQYF. V is TRBV7-8 and J is TRBJ2-7, with a weak D call TRBD2 (6 bases). The CDR3 consists of 15 residues. CDR1 and CDR2 (germline): SGHVS, FQNEAQ. Trimming cost V 0 bases and J 3 bases, with 12 bases left between them.

This sequence joins TRBV30 and TRBJ2-7; D remains ambiguous. The CDR3 runs to 12 residues. V was cut by 1 base and J by 1 base, with 5 bases left in between. The germline gives CDR1 GTSNPN, CDR2 SVGIG (reference sequence). CDR3 amino acids: CAWSDGSYEQYF. The CDR3 region has the DNA TGTGCCTGGAGTGATGGATCCTACGAGCAGTACTTC.

V and J are TRBV7-9 and TRBJ2-5; 7 nucleotides line up with TRBD1. This CDR3 contains 14 residues. The V and J ends lost 5 bases and 2 bases, in that order; junction bases with no gene match: 5. Germline CDR1 SEHNR, CDR2 FQNEAQ (reference sequence). This chain's CDR3 is CASSIWTGQETQYF. CDR3 sequence (DNA): TGTGCCAGCAGCATATGGACAGGTCAAGAGACCCAGTACTTC. Complete variable domain (other parts from reference TRBV7-9 and TRBJ2-5): DTGVSQNPRHKITKRGQNVTFRCDPISEHNRLYWYRQTLGQGPEFLTYFQNEAQLEKSRLLSDRFSAERPKGSFSTLEIQRTEQGDSAMYLCASSIWTGQETQYFGPGTRLLVL.

The chain is built from TRBV6-5 and TRBJ1-1; TRBD1 is a possible D gene (5 bases). The CDR3 consists of 13 residues. V was clipped by 2 bases and J by 7 bases, with 11 bases between them. CDR1 MNHEY and CDR2 SVGAGI come from the germline V gene. DNA of the CDR3: TGTGCCAGCAGTTACAAAGCAGGGCTTGAAGCTTTCTTT. Protein: CASSYKAGLEAFF.